The next 27 T cell receptor beta chains were all read from a single sample in a study of T cells after somatic rescue of genetic block. Produced via immunoSEQ multiplex PCR; TCRdb's table is partial and in-frame only. The profile shows 65,000 to 70,000 clones, roughly 94% of them singletons. Sequencing was done on a sample of peripheral blood mononuclear cells (PBMCs). The receptor source for this set is a man in his forties.

The rearrangement links TRBV27 to TRBJ2-7; 9 nucleotides align to TRBD2. There are 16 residues in the CDR3. CDR1 and CDR2 (germline): MNHEY, SMNVEV (reference sequence). Trimming at V came to 4 bases and at J to 7 bases, leaving 14 bases not matched to a gene. In DNA, the CDR3 is TGTGCCAGCAGTTCCCGGGCGGTAGCGGGAGTGGGGGAGCAGTACTTC. Amino acid sequence: CASSSRAVAGVGEQYF.

The chain recombines TRBV19 with TRBJ2-3, with a tentative D call TRBD2 (6 bases). Germline V gene data show CDR1 as LNHDA and CDR2 as SQIVND (reference sequence). The CDR3 covers 16 residues. V gave up 6 bases and J gave up 6 bases, with 22 bases separating them. The CDR3 region has the DNA TGTGCCAGTAGCATTCGGGTCGGGACGGGGGATGATACGCAGTATTTT. It is translated as CASSIRVGTGDDTQYF.

The chain recombines TRBV7-9 with TRBJ1-1; a weak D match, TRBD1 (6 bases). The CDR3 length is 13 residues. Germline loops: CDR1 SEHNR, CDR2 FQNEAQ (reference sequence). V lost 1 base to trimming and J lost 10 bases, with 13 bases between them. The CDR3 reads CASSLVEGRGAFF. CDR3 DNA sequence: TGTGCCAGCAGCTTAGTTGAGGGCAGGGGAGCTTTCTTT. The full variable domain, with the rest looked up from reference TRBV7-9 and TRBJ1-1, is DTGVSQNPRHKITKRGQNVTFRCDPISEHNRLYWYRQTLGQGPEFLTYFQNEAQLEKSRLLSDRFSAERPKGSFSTLEIQRTEQGDSAMYLCASSLVEGRGAFFGQGTRLTVV.

This rearrangement joins TRBV10-3 to TRBJ1-1; 7 bases agree with TRBD1. This CDR3 has 15 amino acids. The junction had 4 bases not matched to a gene; V was cut back by 2 bases and J by 1 base. Germline V gene sequence: CDR1 ENHRY, CDR2 SYGVKD. The CDR3: CAISETDRWNTEAFF. As DNA, the CDR3 is TGTGCCATCAGTGAGACGGACAGGTGGAACACTGAAGCTTTCTTT.

The V gene is TRBV6-5, the J gene TRBJ2-2, with TRBD1 as a possible D gene (6 bases). This CDR3 comprises 13 residues. Germline assignment: CDR1 MNHEY and CDR2 SVGAGI. Trimming removed 5 bases from V and 7 bases from J, with 11 bases in between. The CDR3 sequence: CASSQNRDGELFF. The CDR3 coding sequence is TGTGCCAGCAGTCAAAACAGGGACGGGGAGCTGTTTTTT.

The genes are TRBV6-6 and TRBJ2-7; D is tentatively TRBD1 or TRBD2 (6 bases each). V was clipped by 2 bases and J by 7 bases, with 21 bases between them. Germline CDR1 MNHNY, CDR2 SVGAGI (reference sequence). This CDR3 region has 16 residues. The CDR3 sequence is CASSYDPGGPRREQYF. Written as DNA, the CDR3 is TGTGCCAGCAGTTACGACCCCGGGGGCCCCAGGCGAGAGCAGTACTTC.

This clone was recorded once. This chain connects TRBV5-6 to TRBJ2-5, with TRBD1 matching 7 bases. The V gene's germline CDR1 is SGHDT and CDR2 YYEEEE. This CDR3 has 13 residues. Trimming at V came to 4 bases and at J to 9 bases, leaving 9 bases not matched to a gene. In nucleotides, the CDR3 is TGTGCCAGCAGCCTGGACAGGACGAGGGCCCAGTACTTC. Encoded protein: CASSLDRTRAQYF.

This clone has just one count. This chain joins TRBV18 and TRBJ2-6, with D possibly matching TRBD1 (6 bases). Trimming pared 0 bases from V and 0 bases from J, leaving 9 bases between. The CDR3 spans 17 residues. From germline, CDR1 is KGHSH and CDR2 LQKENI. The CDR3 protein is CASSPPGTSSGANVLTF. The CDR3 DNA reads TGTGCCAGCTCACCACCGGGGACATCCTCTGGGGCCAACGTCCTGACTTTC.

The rearrangement joins TRBV28 to TRBJ1-6; D is unclear. The CDR3 is 15 residues long. V was cut by 3 bases and J by 1 base, with 7 bases left in between. Looked up from germline, CDR1 is MDHEN and CDR2 is SYDVKM. This chain's CDR3 is CASSFIGSYNSPLHF. DNA of the CDR3: TGTGCCAGCAGTTTTATTGGTTCCTATAATTCACCCCTCCACTTT.

The chain carries TRBV6-6 and TRBJ2-3; D is perhaps TRBD1 or TRBD2 (6 bases each). This CDR3 contains 16 residues. Trimming took off 2 bases at V and 0 bases at J, with 12 bases between the two ends. Germline loops: CDR1 MNHNY, CDR2 SVGAGI (reference sequence). CDR3 region: CASSYQGGTSTDTQYF. The CDR3, as DNA: TGTGCCAGCAGTTACCAAGGGGGGACTAGCACAGATACGCAGTATTTT.

V gene TRBV27 combines with J gene TRBJ1-6; 8 nucleotides align to TRBD1. The CDR3 covers 16 residues. In germline, CDR1 is MNHEY, CDR2 SMNVEV (reference sequence). The ends lost 4 bases at V and 7 bases at J; junction bases unmatched: 9. As DNA, the CDR3 is TGTGCCAGCAGTTCCCGAGGACAGGGTGGGAATTCACCCCTCCACTTT. Translating gives CASSSRGQGGNSPLHF.

This chain connects TRBV11-2 to TRBJ1-3; TRBD1 agrees at 7 bases. Germline V gene sequence: CDR1 SGHAT, CDR2 FQNNGV. This CDR3 comprises 16 residues. Germline trimming cut 6 bases from V and 4 bases from J; bases unmatched to any gene: 12. CDR3 DNA: TGTGCCAGCAGGGGGACGACAGGGTCGAAAGGAAACACCATATATTTT. It is translated as CASRGTTGSKGNTIYF.

The CDR3 loop is CSVVQTSAVVGEQFF. The CDR3 bases are TGCAGCGTTGTCCAAACTTCAGCGGTGGTTGGTGAGCAGTTCTTC. The V and J genes are TRBV29-1 and TRBJ2-1, with D maybe TRBD2 (5 bases). There are 15 residues in the CDR3. Germline loops: CDR1 SQVTM, CDR2 ANQGSEA. Trimming took off 4 bases at V and 9 bases at J, with 22 bases between the two ends.

This chain uses TRBV19 with TRBJ1-2; D gene unclear. There are 14 residues in the CDR3. V gave up 3 bases and J gave up 7 bases, with 15 bases separating them. Germline CDR1 LNHDA, CDR2 SQIVND (reference sequence). The CDR3 region is CASSIDLGGSGYTF. CDR3 DNA: TGTGCCAGTAGTATCGATTTGGGAGGGAGTGGCTACACCTTC.

The chain uses TRBV25-1 and TRBJ2-5, with D perhaps assigned TRBD1 or TRBD2 (6 bases each). This CDR3 is 16 amino acids long. Germline-derived CDR1 and CDR2 are MGHDK and SYGVNS. Trimming removed 1 base from V and 1 base from J, with 13 bases in between. The CDR3 region has the DNA TGTGCCAGCAGTGAATTTGTGGGGGGCACCCAAGAGACCCAGTACTTC. Amino acids: CASSEFVGGTQETQYF.

This clone was found a few times. The V call is TRBV6-5, the J call TRBJ2-7; possibly TRBD1 for D (6 bases). The V and J ends lost 2 bases and 1 base respectively, with 12 bases between them. Per the germline V gene, CDR1 is MNHEY and CDR2 is SVGAGI. The CDR3 consists of 15 residues. CDR3 amino acids: CASSYGTPFSYEQYF. The CDR3 region has the DNA TGTGCCAGCAGTTACGGGACACCTTTTTCCTACGAGCAGTACTTC.

The chain recombines TRBV10-3 with TRBJ2-7; tentative D call: TRBD2 (5 bases). Germline-derived CDR1 and CDR2 are ENHRY and SYGVKD. The CDR3 totals 13 residues. With 10 bases removed from V and 4 bases from J, the gap between germline ends came to 17 bases. CDR3 residues: CASGPPGWYEQYF. The DNA of the CDR3 is TGTGCCAGCGGGCCACCCGGGTGGTACGAGCAGTACTTC.

V gene TRBV7-2 combines with J gene TRBJ1-5, with 7 positions matching TRBD1. With 5 bases clipped from V and 2 bases from J, the junction kept 3 bases outside the gene matches. The CDR3 spans 14 residues. Germline CDR1 and CDR2: SGHTA and FQGNSA. CDR3: CASSVTGGNQPQHF. DNA of the CDR3: TGTGCCAGCAGCGTTACAGGGGGCAATCAGCCCCAGCATTTT.

In its sample, this clone was seen once. The rearrangement joins TRBV7-9 to TRBJ2-2; 9 positions match TRBD1. The CDR3 is 17 amino acids. Trimming removed 4 bases from V and 4 bases from J; junction bases left unmatched: 10. The germline CDR1 and CDR2 sequences are SEHNR and FQNEAQ (reference sequence). CDR3 DNA sequence: TGTGCCAGCAGCTCCAACACGGGACAGGGCGCCACCGGGGAGCTGTTTTTT. Translated, it gives CASSSNTGQGATGELFF. Full variable domain (rest looked up from reference TRBV7-9 and TRBJ2-2): DTGVSQNPRHKITKRGQNVTFRCDPISEHNRLYWYRQTLGQGPEFLTYFQNEAQLEKSRLLSDRFSAERPKGSFSTLEIQRTEQGDSAMYLCASSSNTGQGATGELFFGEGSRLTVL.

The chain is built from TRBV10-2 and TRBJ1-2; no firm D call. V lost 3 bases, J lost 0 bases, and 14 bases lay in between. There are 16 residues in the CDR3. CDR1 and CDR2 from the germline V gene are WSHSY and SAAADI. Written as DNA, the CDR3 is TGCGCCAGCAGTGACCCGATGAGACTCACTAACTATGGCTACACCTTC. This translates into CASSDPMRLTNYGYTF.

The rearrangement uses TRBV5-4 and TRBJ2-3; 9 bases match TRBD2. Germline CDR1 is SGHNT and CDR2 is YYREEE (reference sequence). V lost 0 bases and J lost 3; bases outside the gene matches: 5. This CDR3 has 16 amino acids. The CDR3 DNA sequence: TGTGCCAGCAGCTTGGGCGGCGGGGGGGCTACAGATACGCAGTATTTT. Translation: CASSLGGGGATDTQYF.

This chain uses TRBV28 with TRBJ2-7, with D tentatively TRBD2 (6 bases). The germline V and J ends were trimmed by 2 bases and 9 bases, with 11 bases remaining between them. In germline, CDR1 is MDHEN, CDR2 SYDVKM. This CDR3 region has 12 residues. CDR3 bases: TGTGCCAGCAGTTTACTCGAGGGAGGGCAGTACTTC. This encodes CASSLLEGGQYF.

The rearrangement joins TRBV14 to TRBJ2-7; D remains unclear. The V end was cut by 4 bases, the J end by 2 bases, with 9 bases between. This CDR3 is built from 13 residues. Germline V CDR1 and CDR2: SGHDN, FVKESK. Written as DNA, the CDR3 is TGTGCCAGCAGCCTTCCCGGTACCTACGAGCAGTACTTC. It is translated as CASSLPGTYEQYF.

The chain carries TRBV5-1 and TRBJ1-3; D is ambiguous. This CDR3 is 10 amino acids long. V was cut by 8 bases and J by 6 bases, with 6 bases left in between. Per germline, CDR1 SGHRS and CDR2 YFSETQ. The CDR3 nucleotides read TGCGCCAGGGTCCAAAACACCATATATTTT. Translating gives CARVQNTIYF.

This rearrangement joins TRBV4-1 to TRBJ2-5, with 7 bases identical to TRBD1. V was clipped by 3 bases and J by 0 bases; unmatched bases: 4. Germline V lookup: CDR1 MGHRA, CDR2 YSYEKL. This CDR3 is built from 15 residues. In nucleotides, the CDR3 is TGCGCCAGCAGCCAGGGGGACAGCAACCAAGAGACCCAGTACTTC. Residues: CASSQGDSNQETQYF.

The rearrangement joins TRBV19 to TRBJ1-5; D ambiguous. The CDR3 has 13 amino acids. Germline values: CDR1 LNHDA, CDR2 SQIVND (reference sequence). V shed 1 base and J shed 9 bases, with 10 bases lying between them. The CDR3 loop reads CASSIGLHGPQHF. DNA for the CDR3: TGTGCCAGTAGTATAGGGCTGCACGGGCCCCAGCATTTT. The full variable domain, with the rest looked up from reference TRBV19 and TRBJ1-5, is DGGITQSPKYLFRKEGQNVTLSCEQNLNHDAMYWYRQDPGQGLRLIYYSQIVNDFQKGDIAEGYSVSREKKESFPLTVTSAQKNPTAFYLCASSIGLHGPQHFGDGTRLSIL.

This clone was counted a few times. V is TRBV18 and J is TRBJ1-1, with D possibly TRBD1 on 5 matching bases. Germline CDR1 is KGHSH and CDR2 is LQKENI. The CDR3 extends over 16 amino acids. V was clipped by 4 bases and J by 6 bases, with 21 bases between them. As DNA, the CDR3 is TGTGCCAGCTCACAGCGCCTCGGGACCGCTGGCTCTGAAGCTTTCTTT. Its translation is CASSQRLGTAGSEAFF.